This T cell receptor beta chain was profiled in a study of blood T cell dynamics during melanoma immunotherapy. Time point indicated: week 3, after first cycle of checkpoint inhibitor. The CDR3 has 13 amino acids. V dropped 0 bases and J dropped 6 bases, with 8 bases sitting between them. In germline, CDR1 is ENHRY, CDR2 SYGVKD. A fixed DNA input of 300 to 350 ng was used per bulk PBMC sample. Sequencing was performed with immunoSEQ multiplex PCR; in TCRdb, only in-frame clones are kept and a portion is missing. This sample has about 14,000 clones, with roughly 85% found just once. V is TRBV10-3 and J is TRBJ1-1; D gene ambiguous. The sample was blood, taken from a patient treated with checkpoint blockade. This sequence was found in a human donor with melanoma. CDR3 amino acids: CAISESQRAEAFF. Here the CDR3 DNA reads TGTGCCATCAGTGAGTCTCAAAGGGCTGAAGCTTTCTTT.